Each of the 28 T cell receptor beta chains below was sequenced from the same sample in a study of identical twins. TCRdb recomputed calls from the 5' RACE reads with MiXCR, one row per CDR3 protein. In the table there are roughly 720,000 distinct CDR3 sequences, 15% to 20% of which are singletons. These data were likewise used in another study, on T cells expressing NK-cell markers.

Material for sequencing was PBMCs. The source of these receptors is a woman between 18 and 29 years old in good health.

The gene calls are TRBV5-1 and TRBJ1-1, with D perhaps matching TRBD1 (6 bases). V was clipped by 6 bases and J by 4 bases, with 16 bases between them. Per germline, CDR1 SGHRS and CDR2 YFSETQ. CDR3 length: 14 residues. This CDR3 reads CASTDWGGPTEAFF. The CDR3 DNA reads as TGCGCCAGCACGGATTGGGGGGGGCCCACTGAAGCTTTCTTT. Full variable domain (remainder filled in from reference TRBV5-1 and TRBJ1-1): KAGVTQTPRYLIKTRGQQVTLSCSPISGHRSVSWYQQTPGQGLQFLFEYFSETQRNKGNFPGRFSGRQFSNSRSEMNVSTLELGDSALYLCASTDWGGPTEAFFGQGTRLTVV.

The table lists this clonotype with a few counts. In nucleotides, the CDR3 is TGTGCCAGCAGCGACCCTCGCGGGGCAAGGGAAGAGACCCAGTACTTC. This sequence encodes CASSDPRGAREETQYF. The chain has TRBV6-1 and TRBJ2-5, with D possibly matching TRBD2 (6 bases). Germline V gene sequence: CDR1 MNHNS, CDR2 SASEGT. V was shortened by 6 bases and J by 3 bases, with 20 bases between the two germline ends. This CDR3 comprises 16 residues.

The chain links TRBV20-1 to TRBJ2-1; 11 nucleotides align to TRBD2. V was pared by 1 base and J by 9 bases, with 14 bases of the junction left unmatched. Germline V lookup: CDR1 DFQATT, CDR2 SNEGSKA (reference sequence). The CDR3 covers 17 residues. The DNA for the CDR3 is TGCAGTGCTAGAGGGTCGCTAGCGGGAGGACTGGGGATTGAGCAGTTCTTC. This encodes CSARGSLAGGLGIEQFF.

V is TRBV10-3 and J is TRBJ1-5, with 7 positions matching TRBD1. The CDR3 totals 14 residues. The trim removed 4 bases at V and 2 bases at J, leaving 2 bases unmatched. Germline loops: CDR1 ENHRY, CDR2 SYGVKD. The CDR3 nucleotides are TGTGCCATCAGTGCGACAGGGCGCAATCAGCCCCAGCATTTT. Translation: CAISATGRNQPQHF.

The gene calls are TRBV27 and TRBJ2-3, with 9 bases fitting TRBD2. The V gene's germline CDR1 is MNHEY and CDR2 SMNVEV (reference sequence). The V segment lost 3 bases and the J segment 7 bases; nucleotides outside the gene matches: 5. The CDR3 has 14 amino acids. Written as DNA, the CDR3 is TGTGCCAGCAGTTTTGTAAGCGGGGGGTATACGCAGTATTTT. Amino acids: CASSFVSGGYTQYF.

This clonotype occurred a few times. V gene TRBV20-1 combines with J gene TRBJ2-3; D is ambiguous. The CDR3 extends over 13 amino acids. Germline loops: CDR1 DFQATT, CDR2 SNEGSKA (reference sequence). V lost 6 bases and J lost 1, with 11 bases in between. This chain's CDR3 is CSAPPRGTDTQYF. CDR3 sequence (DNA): TGCAGTGCGCCACCCCGTGGCACAGATACGCAGTATTTT.

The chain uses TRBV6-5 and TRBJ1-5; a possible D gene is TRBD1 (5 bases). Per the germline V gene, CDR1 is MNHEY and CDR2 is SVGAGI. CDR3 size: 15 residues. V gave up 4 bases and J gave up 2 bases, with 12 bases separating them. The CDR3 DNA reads TGTGCCAGCAGTTTGGTGCGAGGGGGCAATCAGCCCCAGCATTTT. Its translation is CASSLVRGGNQPQHF.

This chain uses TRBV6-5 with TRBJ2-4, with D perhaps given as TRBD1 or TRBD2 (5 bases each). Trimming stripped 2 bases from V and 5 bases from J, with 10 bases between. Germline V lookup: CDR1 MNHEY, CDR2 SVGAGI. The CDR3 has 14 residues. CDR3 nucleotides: TGTGCCAGCAGTTACGAGGGGCCGGAAAACATTCAGTACTTC. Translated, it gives CASSYEGPENIQYF.

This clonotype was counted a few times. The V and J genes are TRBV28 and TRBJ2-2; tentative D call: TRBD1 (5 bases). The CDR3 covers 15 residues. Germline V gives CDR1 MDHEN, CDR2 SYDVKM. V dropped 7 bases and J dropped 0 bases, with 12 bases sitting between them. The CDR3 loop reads CASTQGVANTGELFF. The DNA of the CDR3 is TGTGCCAGCACCCAGGGCGTAGCGAACACCGGGGAGCTGTTTTTT. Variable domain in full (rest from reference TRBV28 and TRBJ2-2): DVKVTQSSRYLVKRTGEKVFLECVQDMDHENMFWYRQDPGLGLRLIYFSYDVKMKEKGDIPEGYSVSREKKERFSLILESASTNQTSMYLCASTQGVANTGELFFGEGSRLTVL.

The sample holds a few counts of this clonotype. The CDR3 bases are TGCGCCAGCAGCCAAGATCTGGGGACAAGCACCGGGGAGCTGTTTTTT. Translated: CASSQDLGTSTGELFF. V usage is TRBV4-3 and J usage is TRBJ2-2; possible D gene TRBD1, 6 bases. V lost 0 bases, J lost 4 bases, and 12 bases lay in between. This CDR3 region has 16 residues. Germline CDR1 LGHNA, CDR2 YSLEER.

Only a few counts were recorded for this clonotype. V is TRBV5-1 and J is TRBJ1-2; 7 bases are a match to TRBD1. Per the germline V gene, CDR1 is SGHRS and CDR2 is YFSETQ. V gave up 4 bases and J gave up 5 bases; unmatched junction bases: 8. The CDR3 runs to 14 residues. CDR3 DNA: TGCGCCAGCAGCCCTGGGACAGAAGCTTATGGCTACACCTTC. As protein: CASSPGTEAYGYTF.

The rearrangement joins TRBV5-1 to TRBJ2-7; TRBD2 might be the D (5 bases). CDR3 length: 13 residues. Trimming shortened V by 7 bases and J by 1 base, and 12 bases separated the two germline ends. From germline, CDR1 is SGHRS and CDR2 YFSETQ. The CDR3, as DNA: TGCGCCAGCGGCCAGCGCGGGTCCTACGAGCAGTACTTC. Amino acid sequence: CASGQRGSYEQYF.

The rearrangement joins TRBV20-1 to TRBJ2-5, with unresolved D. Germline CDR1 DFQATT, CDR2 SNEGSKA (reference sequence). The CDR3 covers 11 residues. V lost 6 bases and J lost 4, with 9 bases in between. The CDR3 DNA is TGCAGTGCCGGCTTTACAGAGACCCAGTACTTC. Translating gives CSAGFTETQYF.

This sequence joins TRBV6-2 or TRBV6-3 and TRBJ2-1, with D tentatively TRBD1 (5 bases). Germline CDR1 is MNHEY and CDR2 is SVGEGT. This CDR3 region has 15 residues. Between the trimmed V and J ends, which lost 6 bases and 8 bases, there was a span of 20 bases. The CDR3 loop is CASSDGRVQGDEQFF. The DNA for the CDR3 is TGTGCCAGCAGCGACGGCAGGGTTCAAGGGGATGAGCAGTTCTTC.

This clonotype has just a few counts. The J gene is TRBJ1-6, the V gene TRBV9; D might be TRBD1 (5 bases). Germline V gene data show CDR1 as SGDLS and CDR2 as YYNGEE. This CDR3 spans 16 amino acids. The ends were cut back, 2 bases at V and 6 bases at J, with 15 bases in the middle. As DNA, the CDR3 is TGTGCCAGCAGCGTGGGGGACTCCCTACTTAATTCACCCCTCCACTTT. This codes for CASSVGDSLLNSPLHF.

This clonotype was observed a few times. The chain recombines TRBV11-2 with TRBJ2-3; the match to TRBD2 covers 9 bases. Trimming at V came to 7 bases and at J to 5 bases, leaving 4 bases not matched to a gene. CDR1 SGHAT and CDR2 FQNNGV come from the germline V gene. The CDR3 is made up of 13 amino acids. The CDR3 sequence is CASNAGGGDTQYF. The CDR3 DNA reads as TGTGCCAGCAACGCGGGGGGGGGAGATACGCAGTATTTT.

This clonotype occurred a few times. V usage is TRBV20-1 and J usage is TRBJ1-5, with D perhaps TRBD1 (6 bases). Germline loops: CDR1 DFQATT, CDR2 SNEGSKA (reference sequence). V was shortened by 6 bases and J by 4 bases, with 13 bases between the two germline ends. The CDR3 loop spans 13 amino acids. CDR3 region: CSAGRGRNQPQHF. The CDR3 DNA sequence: TGCAGTGCAGGCAGGGGAAGGAATCAGCCCCAGCATTTT.

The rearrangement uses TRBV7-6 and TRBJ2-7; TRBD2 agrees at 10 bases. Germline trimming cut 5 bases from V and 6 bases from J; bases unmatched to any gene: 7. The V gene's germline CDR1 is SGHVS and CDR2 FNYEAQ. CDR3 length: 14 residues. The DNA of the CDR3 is TGTGCCAGCAGCCGAGTTAGCGGGAGGCGCGAGCAGTACTTC. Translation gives CASSRVSGRREQYF.

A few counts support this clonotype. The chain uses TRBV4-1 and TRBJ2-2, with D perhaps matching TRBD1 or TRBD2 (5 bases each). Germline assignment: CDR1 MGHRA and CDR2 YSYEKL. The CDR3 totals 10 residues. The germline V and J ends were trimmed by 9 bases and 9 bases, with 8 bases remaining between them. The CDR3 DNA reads TGCGCCAGTGGGGGACGGGAGCTGTTTTTT. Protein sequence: CASGGRELFF.

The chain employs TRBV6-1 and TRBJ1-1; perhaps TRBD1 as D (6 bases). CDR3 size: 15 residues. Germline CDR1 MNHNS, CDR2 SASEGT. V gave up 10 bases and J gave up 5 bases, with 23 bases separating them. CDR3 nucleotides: TGTGCCACCCAGCCCACAGGGTCGCGGAGGACTGAAGCTTTCTTT. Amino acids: CATQPTGSRRTEAFF.

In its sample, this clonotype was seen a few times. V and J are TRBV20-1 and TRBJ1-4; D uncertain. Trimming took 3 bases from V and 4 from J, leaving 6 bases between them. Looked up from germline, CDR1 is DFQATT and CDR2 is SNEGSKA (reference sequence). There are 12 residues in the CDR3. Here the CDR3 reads CSASQSNEKLFF. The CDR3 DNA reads TGCAGTGCTAGTCAAAGTAATGAAAAACTGTTTTTT.

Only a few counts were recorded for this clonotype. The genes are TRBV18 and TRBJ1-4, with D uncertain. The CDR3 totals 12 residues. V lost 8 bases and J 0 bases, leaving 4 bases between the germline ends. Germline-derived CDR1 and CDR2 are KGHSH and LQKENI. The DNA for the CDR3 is TGTGCCAGCGGGCCAACTAATGAAAAACTGTTTTTT. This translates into CASGPTNEKLFF.

The CDR3 reads CASSGPGQRPHNEQFF. The CDR3 DNA is TGTGCCAGCAGCGGACCGGGACAGAGACCGCACAATGAGCAGTTCTTC. This rearrangement joins TRBV7-2 to TRBJ2-1, with 7 bases lining up with TRBD1. V lost 5 bases to trimming and J lost 5 bases; unmatched junction nucleotides: 12. The CDR3 loop spans 16 amino acids. The germline CDR1 and CDR2 sequences are SGHTA and FQGNSA.

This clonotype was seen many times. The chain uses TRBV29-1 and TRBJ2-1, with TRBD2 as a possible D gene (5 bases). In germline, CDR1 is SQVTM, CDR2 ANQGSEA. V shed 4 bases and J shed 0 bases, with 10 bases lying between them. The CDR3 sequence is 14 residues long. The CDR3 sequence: CSVAPGISYNEQFF. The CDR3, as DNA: TGCAGCGTTGCCCCCGGGATCTCCTACAATGAGCAGTTCTTC.

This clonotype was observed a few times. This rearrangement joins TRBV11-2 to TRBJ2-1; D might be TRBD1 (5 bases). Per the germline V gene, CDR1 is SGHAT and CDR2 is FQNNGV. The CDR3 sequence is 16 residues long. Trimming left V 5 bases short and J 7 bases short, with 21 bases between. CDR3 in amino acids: CASSPLMGRRSNEQFF. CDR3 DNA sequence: TGTGCCAGCAGCCCGCTGATGGGGCGTCGTAGTAATGAGCAGTTCTTC.

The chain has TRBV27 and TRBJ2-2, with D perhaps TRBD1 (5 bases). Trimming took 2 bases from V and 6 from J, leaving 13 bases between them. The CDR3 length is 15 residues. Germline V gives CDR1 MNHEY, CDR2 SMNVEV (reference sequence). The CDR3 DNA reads TGTGCCAGCAGTTTACAGGGCGTGATTGCCGGGGAGCTGTTTTTT. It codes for CASSLQGVIAGELFF.

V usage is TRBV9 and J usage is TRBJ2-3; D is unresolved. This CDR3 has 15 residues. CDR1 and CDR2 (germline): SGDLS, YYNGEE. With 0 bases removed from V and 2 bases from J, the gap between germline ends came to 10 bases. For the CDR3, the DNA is TGTGCCAGCAGCGTAGCCGAAGGGAACACAGATACGCAGTATTTT. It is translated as CASSVAEGNTDTQYF. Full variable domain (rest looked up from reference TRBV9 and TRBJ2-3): DSGVTQTPKHLITATGQRVTLRCSPRSGDLSVYWYQQSLDQGLQFLIQYYNGEERAKGNILERFSAQQFPDLHSELNLSSLELGDSALYFCASSVAEGNTDTQYFGPGTRLTVL.

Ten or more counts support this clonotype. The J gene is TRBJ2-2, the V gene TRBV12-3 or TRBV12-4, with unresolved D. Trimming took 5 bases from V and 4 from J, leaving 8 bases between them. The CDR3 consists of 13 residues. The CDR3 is CASSRLRTGELFF. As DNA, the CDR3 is TGTGCCAGCAGTCGCTTACGCACCGGGGAGCTGTTTTTT.